The clone carrying this T cell receptor beta chain was detected a few times. The donors were part of the validation cohort, which consisted of about 120 subjects and was separate from the first cohort of under 850 subjects. V was trimmed by 4 bases and J by 4 bases, leaving 11 bases between them. The germline gives CDR1 SQVTM, CDR2 ANQGSEA. This CDR3 is 13 amino acids long. The entry originates in a study of cytomegalovirus exposure and HLA in healthy donors. Some clones are missing from TCRdb's copy, which holds only in-frame ones; the method was immunoSEQ multiplex PCR. Here the sample spans approximately 160,000 clones, roughly nine tenths being singletons.

The sequence came from a woman aged 30 to 39 in good health and CMV-seronegative. The chain recombines TRBV29-1 with TRBJ1-5; possibly TRBD1 for D (6 bases). Input material: PBMCs. The DNA for the CDR3 is TGCAGCGTTGGGGACATTCAAAATCAGCCCCAGCATTTT. Translating it yields CSVGDIQNQPQHF.